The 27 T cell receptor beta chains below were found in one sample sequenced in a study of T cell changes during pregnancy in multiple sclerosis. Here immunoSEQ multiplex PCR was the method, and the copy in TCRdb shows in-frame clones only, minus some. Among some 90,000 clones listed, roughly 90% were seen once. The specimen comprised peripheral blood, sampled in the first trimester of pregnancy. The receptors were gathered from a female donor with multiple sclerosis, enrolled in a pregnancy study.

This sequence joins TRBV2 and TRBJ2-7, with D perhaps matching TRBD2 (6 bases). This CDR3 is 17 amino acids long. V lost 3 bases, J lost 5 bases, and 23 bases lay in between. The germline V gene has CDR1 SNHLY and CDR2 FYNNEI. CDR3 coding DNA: TGTGCCAGCAGTGATGTTATCCAGCGGGCCGCGTTGGACGAGCAGTACTTC. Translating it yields CASSDVIQRAALDEQYF.

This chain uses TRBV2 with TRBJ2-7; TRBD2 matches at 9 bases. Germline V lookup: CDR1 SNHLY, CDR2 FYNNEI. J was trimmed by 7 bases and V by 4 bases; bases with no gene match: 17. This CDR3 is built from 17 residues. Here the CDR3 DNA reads TGTGCCAGCAGTGCGAGGGCGGGAGGGCAGTCCGGTGGAGAGCAGTACTTC. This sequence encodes CASSARAGGQSGGEQYF. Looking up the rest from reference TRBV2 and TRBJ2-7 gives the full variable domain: EPEVTQTPSHQVTQMGQEVILRCVPISNHLYFYWYRQILGQKVEFLVSFYNNEISEKSEIFDDQFSVERPDGSNFTLKIRSTKLEDSAMYFCASSARAGGQSGGEQYFGPGTRLTVT.

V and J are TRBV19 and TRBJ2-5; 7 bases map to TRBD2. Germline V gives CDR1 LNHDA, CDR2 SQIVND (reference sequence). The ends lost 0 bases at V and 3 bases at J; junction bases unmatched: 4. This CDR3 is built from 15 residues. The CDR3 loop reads CASSIDITSEETQYF. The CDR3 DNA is TGTGCCAGTAGTATAGATATAACTAGCGAAGAGACCCAGTACTTC.

The CDR3 protein is CASSLREAPFSYYEQYF. In DNA, the CDR3 is TGTGCCAGCAGCTTGCGGGAGGCCCCTTTCTCCTACTACGAGCAGTACTTC. The rearrangement links TRBV7-6 to TRBJ2-7, with 8 bases that match TRBD2. Trimming at V came to 3 bases and at J to 3 bases, leaving 13 bases not matched to a gene. The CDR3 extends over 17 amino acids. Germline loops: CDR1 SGHVS, CDR2 FNYEAQ.

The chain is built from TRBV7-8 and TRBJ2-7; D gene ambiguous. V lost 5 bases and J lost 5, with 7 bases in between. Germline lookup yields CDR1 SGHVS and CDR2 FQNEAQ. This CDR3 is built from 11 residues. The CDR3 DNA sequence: TGTGCCAGCAGCACACCAGACGAGCAGTACTTC. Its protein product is CASSTPDEQYF.

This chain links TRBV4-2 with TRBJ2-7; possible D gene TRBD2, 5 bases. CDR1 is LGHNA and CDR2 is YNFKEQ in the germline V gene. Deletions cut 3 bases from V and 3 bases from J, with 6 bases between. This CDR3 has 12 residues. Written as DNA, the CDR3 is TGTGCCAGCAGCCATAGCGTCTACGAGCAGTACTTC. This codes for CASSHSVYEQYF.

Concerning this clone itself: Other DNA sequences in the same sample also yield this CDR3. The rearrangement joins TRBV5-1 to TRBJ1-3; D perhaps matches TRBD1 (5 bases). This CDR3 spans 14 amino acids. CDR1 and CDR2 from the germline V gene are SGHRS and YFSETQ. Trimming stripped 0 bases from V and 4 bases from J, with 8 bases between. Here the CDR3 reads CASSLAGRGNTIYF. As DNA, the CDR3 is TGCGCCAGCAGCTTGGCAGGGCGGGGAAACACCATATATTTT.

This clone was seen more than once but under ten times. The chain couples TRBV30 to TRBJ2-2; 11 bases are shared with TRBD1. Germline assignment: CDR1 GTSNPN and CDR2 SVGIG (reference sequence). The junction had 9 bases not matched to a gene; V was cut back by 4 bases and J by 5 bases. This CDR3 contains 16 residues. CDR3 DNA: TGTGCCTGGACCTCCCGGGACAGGGGGATGACCGGGGAGCTGTTTTTT. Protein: CAWTSRDRGMTGELFF.

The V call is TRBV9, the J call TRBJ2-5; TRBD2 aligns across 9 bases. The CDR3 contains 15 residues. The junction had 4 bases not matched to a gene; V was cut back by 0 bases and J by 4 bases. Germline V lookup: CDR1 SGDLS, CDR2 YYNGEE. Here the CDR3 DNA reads TGTGCCAGCAGCGTAGGGAGTAGCGGGAGAGAGACCCAGTACTTC. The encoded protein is CASSVGSSGRETQYF.

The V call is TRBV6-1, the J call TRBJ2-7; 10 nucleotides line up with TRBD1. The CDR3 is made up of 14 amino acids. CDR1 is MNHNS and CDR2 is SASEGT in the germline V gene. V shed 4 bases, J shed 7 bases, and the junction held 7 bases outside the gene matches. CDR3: CASSGRQGAWEQYF. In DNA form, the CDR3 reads TGTGCCAGCAGTGGTCGACAGGGGGCATGGGAGCAGTACTTC.

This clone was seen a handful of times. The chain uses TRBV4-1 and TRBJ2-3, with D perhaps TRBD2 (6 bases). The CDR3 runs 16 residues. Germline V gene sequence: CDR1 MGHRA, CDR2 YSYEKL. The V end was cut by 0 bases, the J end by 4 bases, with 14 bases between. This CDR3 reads CASSQEGGLDSDTQYF. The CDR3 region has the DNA TGCGCCAGCAGCCAAGAAGGAGGGCTAGATTCAGATACGCAGTATTTT.

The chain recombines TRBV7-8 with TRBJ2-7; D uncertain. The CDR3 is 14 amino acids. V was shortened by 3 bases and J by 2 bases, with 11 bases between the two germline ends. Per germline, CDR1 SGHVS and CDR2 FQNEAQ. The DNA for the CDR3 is TGTGCCAGCAGCTTGAGAACAGTTACCTACGAGCAGTACTTC. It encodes CASSLRTVTYEQYF.

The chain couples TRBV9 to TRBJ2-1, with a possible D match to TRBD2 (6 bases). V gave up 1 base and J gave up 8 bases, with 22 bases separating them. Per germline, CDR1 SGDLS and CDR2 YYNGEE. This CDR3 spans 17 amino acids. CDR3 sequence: CASSVKTVRFGSHEQFF. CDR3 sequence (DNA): TGTGCCAGCAGCGTAAAGACCGTTAGGTTCGGGAGCCATGAGCAGTTCTTC.

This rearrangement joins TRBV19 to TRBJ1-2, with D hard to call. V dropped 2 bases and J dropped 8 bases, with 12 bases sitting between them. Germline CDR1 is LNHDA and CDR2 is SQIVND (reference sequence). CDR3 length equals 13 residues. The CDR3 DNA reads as TGTGCCAGTAGTATACGTGACATCGGAGGCTACACCTTC. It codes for CASSIRDIGGYTF. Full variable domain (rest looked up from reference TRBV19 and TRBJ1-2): DGGITQSPKYLFRKEGQNVTLSCEQNLNHDAMYWYRQDPGQGLRLIYYSQIVNDFQKGDIAEGYSVSREKKESFPLTVTSAQKNPTAFYLCASSIRDIGGYTFGSGTRLTVV.

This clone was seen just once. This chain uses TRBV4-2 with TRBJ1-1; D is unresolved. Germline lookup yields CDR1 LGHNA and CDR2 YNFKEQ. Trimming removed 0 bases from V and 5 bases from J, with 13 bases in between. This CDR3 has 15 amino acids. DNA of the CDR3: TGTGCCAGCAGCCAAGAACATCGGGATCGGACTGAAGCTTTCTTT. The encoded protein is CASSQEHRDRTEAFF.

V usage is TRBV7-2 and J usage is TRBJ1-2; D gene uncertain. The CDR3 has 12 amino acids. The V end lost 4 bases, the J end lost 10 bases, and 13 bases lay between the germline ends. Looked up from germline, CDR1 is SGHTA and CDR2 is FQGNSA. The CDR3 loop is CASSSYQEFYTF. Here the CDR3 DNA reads TGTGCCAGCAGCTCCTACCAAGAGTTCTACACCTTC. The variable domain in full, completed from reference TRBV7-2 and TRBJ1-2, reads GAGVSQSPSNKVTEKGKDVELRCDPISGHTALYWYRQSLGQGLEFLIYFQGNSAPDKSGLPSDRFSAERTGGSVSTLTIQRTQQEDSAVYLCASSSYQEFYTFGSGTRLTVV.

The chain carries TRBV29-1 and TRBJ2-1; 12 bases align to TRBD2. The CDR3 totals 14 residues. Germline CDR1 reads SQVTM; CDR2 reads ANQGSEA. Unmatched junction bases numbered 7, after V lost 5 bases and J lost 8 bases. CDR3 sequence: CSVRPSGRVYEQFF. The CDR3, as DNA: TGCAGCGTTAGACCTAGCGGGAGGGTATATGAGCAGTTCTTC.

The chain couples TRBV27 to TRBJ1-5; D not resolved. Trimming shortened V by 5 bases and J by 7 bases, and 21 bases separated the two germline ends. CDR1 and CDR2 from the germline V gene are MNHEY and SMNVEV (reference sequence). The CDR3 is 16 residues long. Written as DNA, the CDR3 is TGTGCCAGCAGTCCCTCCATGCCGCGGAGGGAACAGCCCCAGCATTTT. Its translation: CASSPSMPRREQPQHF.

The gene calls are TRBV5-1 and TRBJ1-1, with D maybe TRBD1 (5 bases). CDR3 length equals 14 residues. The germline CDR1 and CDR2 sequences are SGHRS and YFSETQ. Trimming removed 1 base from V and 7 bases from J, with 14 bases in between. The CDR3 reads CASSLPHIRGEAFF. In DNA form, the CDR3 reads TGCGCCAGCAGCTTGCCCCATATTAGGGGTGAAGCTTTCTTT.

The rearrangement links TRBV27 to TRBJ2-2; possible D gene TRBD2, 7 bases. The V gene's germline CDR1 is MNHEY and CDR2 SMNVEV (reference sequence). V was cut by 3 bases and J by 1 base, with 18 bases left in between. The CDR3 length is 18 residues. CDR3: CASSFLSGGERNTGELFF. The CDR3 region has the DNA TGTGCCAGCAGTTTTCTGTCGGGGGGCGAAAGGAACACCGGGGAGCTGTTTTTT.

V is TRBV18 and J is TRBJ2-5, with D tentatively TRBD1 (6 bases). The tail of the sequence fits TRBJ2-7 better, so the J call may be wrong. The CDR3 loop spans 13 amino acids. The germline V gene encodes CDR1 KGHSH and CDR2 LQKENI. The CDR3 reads CASSFGQIYEQYF. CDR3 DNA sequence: TGTGCCAGCTCATTCGGACAGATCTACGAGCAGTACTTC.

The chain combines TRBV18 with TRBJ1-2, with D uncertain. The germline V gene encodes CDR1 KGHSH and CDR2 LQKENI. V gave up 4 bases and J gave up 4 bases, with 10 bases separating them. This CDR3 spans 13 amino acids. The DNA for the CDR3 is TGTGCCAGCTCACGAGAGACGGGCTATGGCTACACCTTC. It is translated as CASSRETGYGYTF.

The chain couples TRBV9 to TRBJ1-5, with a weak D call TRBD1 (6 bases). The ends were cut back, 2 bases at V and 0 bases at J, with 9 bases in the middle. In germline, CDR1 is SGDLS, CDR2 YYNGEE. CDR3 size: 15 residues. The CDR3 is CASSVSGVSNQPQHF. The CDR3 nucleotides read TGTGCCAGCAGCGTGTCAGGGGTTAGCAATCAGCCCCAGCATTTT.

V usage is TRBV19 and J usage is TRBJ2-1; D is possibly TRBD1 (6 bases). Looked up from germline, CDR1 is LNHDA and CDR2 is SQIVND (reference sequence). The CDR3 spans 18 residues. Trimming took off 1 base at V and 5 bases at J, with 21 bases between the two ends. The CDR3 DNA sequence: TGTGCCAGTAGTATAGTCGCACCAGGGGCCCCTCCTAACAATGAGCAGTTCTTC. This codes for CASSIVAPGAPPNNEQFF.

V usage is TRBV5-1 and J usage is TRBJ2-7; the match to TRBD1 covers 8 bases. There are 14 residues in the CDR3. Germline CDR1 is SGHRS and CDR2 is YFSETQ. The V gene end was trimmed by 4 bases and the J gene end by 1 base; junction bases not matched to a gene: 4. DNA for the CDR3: TGCGCCAGCAGCCCAGGGACAGGTTCCTACGAGCAGTACTTC. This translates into CASSPGTGSYEQYF.

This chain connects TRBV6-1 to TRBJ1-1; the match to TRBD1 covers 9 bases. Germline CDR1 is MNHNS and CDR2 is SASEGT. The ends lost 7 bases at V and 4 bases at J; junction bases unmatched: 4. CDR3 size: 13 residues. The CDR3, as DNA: TGTGCCAGCACCCGGACAGGGGTCACTGAAGCTTTCTTT. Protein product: CASTRTGVTEAFF.

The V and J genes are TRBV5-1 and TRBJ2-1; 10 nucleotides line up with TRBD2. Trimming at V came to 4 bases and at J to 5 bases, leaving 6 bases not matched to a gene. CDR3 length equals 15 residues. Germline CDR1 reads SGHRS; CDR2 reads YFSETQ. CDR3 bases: TGCGCCAGCAGCGCCGGGACTAGCGCGAACAATGAGCAGTTCTTC. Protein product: CASSAGTSANNEQFF.